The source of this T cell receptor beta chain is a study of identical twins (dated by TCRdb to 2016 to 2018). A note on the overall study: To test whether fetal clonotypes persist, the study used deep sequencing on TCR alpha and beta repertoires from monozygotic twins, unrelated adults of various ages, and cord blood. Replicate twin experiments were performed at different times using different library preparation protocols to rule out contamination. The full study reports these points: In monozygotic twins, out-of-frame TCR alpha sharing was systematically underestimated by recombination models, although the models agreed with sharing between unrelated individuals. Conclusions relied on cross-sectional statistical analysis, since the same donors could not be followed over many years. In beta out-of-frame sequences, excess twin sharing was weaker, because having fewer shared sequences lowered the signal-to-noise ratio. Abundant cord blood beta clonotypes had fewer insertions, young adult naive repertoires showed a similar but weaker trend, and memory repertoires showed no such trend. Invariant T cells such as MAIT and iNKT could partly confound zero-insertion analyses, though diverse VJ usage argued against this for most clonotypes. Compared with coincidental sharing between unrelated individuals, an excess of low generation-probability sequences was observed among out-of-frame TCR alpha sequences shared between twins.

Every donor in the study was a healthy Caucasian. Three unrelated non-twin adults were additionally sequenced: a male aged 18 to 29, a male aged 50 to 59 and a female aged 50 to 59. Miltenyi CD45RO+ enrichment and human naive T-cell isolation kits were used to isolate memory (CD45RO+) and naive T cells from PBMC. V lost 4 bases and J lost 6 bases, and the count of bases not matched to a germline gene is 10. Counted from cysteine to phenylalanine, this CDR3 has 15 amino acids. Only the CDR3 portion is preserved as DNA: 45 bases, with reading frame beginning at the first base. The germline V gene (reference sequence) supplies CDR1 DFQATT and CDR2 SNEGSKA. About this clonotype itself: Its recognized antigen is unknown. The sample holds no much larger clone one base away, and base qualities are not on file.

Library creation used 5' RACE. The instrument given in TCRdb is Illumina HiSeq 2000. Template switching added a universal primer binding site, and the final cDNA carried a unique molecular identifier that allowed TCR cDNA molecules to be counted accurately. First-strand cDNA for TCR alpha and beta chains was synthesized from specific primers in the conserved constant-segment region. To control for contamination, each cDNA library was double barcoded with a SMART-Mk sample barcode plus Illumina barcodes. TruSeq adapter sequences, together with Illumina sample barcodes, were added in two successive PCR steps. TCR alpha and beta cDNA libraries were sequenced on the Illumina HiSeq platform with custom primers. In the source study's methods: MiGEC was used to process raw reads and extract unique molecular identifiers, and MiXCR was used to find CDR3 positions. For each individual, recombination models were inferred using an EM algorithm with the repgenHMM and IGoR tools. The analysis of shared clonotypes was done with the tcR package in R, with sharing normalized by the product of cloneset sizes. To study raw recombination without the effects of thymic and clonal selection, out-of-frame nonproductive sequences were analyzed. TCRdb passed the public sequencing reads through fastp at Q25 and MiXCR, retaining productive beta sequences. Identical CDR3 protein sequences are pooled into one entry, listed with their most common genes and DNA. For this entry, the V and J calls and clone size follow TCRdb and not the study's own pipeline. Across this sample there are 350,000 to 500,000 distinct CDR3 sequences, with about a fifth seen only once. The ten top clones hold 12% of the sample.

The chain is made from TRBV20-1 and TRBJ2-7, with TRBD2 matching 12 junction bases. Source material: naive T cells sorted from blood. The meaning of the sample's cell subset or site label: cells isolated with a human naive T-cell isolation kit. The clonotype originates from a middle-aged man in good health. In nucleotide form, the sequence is TGCAGTGCTACCCTCCCTAGCGGGAGGGCCGGCGAGCAGTACTTC. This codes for CSATLPSGRAGEQYF.